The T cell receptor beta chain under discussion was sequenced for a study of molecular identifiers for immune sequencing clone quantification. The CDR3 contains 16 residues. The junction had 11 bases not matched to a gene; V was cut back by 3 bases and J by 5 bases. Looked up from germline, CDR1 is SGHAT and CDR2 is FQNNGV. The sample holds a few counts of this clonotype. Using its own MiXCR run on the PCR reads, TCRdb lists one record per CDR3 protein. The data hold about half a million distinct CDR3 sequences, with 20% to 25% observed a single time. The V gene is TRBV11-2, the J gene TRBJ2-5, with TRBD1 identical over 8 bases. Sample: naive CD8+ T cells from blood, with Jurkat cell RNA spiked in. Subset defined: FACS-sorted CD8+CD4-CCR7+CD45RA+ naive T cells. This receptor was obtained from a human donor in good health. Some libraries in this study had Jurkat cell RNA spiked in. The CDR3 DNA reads TGTGCCAGCAGCTTTACCGGGACAGGTAATCAGGAGACCCAGTACTTC. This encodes CASSFTGTGNQETQYF.